Given below is one T cell receptor beta chain in context. This CDR3 region has 13 residues. Germline CDR1 is SGHAT and CDR2 is FQNNGV. With 5 bases clipped from V and 7 bases from J, the junction kept 4 bases outside the gene matches. This sample was taken from a study of blood T cell repertoires in COVID-19. Original methodology: Quantification of nucleated cells was approximated via reference gene primer amplification. Measured with immunoSEQ multiplex PCR; TCRdb has only the in-frame clones, and not every one. The V and J calls and clone size were taken over from that table, and D and trimming were inferred from the DNA. Of roughly 400,000 clones in the sample, around 87% were seen once.

This receptor was obtained from a man in his thirties or forties who had recovered from COVID-19. The chain links TRBV11-2 to TRBJ1-2; 10 bases fit TRBD1. The sequenced sample consisted of PBMCs or T cells enriched from blood (not recorded which). The CDR3 DNA reads TGTGCCAGCAGCATCCGGGACAGGGGTGGCTACACCTTC. Amino acids: CASSIRDRGGYTF.